The sequence of this TCR beta chain was determined in a study of cytomegalovirus exposure and HLA in healthy donors. The PCR had 60 Vbeta and 13 Jbeta primers. Sequencing was performed with immunoSEQ multiplex PCR; in TCRdb, only in-frame clones are kept and a portion is missing. Among 150,000 or so clones listed, roughly 79% were seen once. This CDR3 has 15 residues. Germline-derived CDR1 and CDR2 are MNHEY and SVGAGI. With V trimmed by 6 bases and J by 5 bases, 6 bases remained unmatched. The chain couples TRBV6-5 to TRBJ2-1; 11 bases agree with TRBD2. Material: PBMCs. This clonotype was obtained from a woman aged 45-59 years in good health and CMV-seropositive. The CDR3 loop is CASRLGTSGNNEQFF. The CDR3, as DNA: TGTGCCAGCAGACTCGGGACTAGCGGCAACAATGAGCAGTTCTTC.